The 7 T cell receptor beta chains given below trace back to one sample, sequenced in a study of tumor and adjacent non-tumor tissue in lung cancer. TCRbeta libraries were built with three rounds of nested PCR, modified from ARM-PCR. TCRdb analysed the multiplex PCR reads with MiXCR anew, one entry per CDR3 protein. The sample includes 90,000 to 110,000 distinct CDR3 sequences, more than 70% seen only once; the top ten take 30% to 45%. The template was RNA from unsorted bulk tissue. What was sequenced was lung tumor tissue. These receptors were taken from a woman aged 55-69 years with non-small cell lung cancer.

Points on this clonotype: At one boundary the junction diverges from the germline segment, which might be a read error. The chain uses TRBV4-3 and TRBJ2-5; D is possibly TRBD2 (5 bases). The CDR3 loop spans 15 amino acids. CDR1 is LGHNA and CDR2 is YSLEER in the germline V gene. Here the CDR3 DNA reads TGCGCTAGCAGCCGACACCTGGACTCACAAGAGACCCAGTGCTTC. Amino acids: CASSRHLDSQETQCF.

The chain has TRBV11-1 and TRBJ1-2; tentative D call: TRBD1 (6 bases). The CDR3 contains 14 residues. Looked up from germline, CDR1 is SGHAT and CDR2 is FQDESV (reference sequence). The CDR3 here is CASGSQGPFYGYTF. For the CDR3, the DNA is TGTGCAAGCGGCTCACAGGGCCCGTTCTATGGCTACACCTTC. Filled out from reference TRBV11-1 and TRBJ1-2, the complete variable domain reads EAEVAQSPRYKITEKSQAVAFWCDPISGHATLYWYRQILGQGPELLVQFQDESVVDDSQLPKDRFSAERLKGVDSTLKIQPAELGDSAMYLCASGSQGPFYGYTFGSGTRLTVV.

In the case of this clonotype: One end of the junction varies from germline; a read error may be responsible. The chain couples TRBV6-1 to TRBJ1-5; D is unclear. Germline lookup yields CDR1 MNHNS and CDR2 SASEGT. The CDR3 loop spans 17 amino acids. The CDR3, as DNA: TGTGTCAGCCGTGAGGGTAAGACGGCGGGGAACAATCAGCCCCAGCATTTT. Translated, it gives CVSREGKTAGNNQPQHF.

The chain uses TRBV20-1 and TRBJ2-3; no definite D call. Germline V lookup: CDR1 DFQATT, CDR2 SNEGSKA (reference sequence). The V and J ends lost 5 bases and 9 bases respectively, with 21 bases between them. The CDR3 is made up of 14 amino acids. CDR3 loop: CSALETLSIDTQYF. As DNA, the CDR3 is TGCAGTGCTCTCGAGACTCTTAGCATAGACACGCAGTATTTT.

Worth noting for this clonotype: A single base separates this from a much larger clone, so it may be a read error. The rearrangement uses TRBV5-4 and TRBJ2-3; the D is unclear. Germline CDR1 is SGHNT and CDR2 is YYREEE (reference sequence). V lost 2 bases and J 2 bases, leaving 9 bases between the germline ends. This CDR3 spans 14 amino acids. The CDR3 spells CASSLNSLTDTQYF. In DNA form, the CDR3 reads TGTGCCAGCAGCTTAAATTCGCTCACAGATACGCAGTATTTT. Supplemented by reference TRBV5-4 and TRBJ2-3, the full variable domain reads ETGVTQSPTHLIKTRGQQVTLRCSSQSGHNTVSWYQQALGQGPQFIFQYYREEENGRGNFPPRFSGLQFPNYSSELNVNALELDDSALYLCASSLNSLTDTQYFGPGTRLTVL.

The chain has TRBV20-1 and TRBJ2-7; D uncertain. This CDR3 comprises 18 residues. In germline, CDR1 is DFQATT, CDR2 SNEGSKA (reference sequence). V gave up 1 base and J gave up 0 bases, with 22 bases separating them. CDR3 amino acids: CSARATLDRPSSSYEQYF. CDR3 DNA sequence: TGCAGTGCTAGAGCGACCCTAGATAGGCCCTCAAGCTCCTACGAGCAGTACTTC.

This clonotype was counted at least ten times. The CDR3 DNA follows: TGTGCCAGCAGTTCGGGACAAACTAACACTGAAGCTTTCTTT. This sequence encodes CASSSGQTNTEAFF. This rearrangement joins TRBV6-5 to TRBJ1-1; maybe TRBD1 (6 bases). Trimming cost V 4 bases and J 2 bases, with 11 bases left between them. Germline assignment: CDR1 MNHEY and CDR2 SVGAGI. This CDR3 has 14 amino acids.